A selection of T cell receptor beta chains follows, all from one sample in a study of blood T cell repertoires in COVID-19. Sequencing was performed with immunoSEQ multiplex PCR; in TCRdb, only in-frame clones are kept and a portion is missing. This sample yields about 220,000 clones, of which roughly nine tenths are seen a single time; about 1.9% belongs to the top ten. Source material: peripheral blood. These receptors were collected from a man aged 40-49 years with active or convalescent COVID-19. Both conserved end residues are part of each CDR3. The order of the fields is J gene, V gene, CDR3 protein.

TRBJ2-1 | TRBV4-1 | CASSQQGLVEDEQFF
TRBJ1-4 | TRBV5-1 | CASRDRGREKLFF
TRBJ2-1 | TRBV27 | CASSGTQRGYNEQFF
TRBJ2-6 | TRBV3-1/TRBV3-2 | CASRYGLTSGANVLTF
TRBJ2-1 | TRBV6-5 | CASSRQEINEQFF
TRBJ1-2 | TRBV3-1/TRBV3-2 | CASSQADRPYGYTF
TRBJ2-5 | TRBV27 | CASSFFGREETQYF
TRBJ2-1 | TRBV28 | CASSLRQGSTYEQFF
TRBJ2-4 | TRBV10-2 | CASSADRGVLDIQYF
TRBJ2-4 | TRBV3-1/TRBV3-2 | CASSQGPPRLRENIQYF
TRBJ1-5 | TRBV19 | CASSSYGPTGQPQHF
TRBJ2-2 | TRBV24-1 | CATSDPGRNTGELFF
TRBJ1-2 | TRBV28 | CASSPPGYGYTF
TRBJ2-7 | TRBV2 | CASSVGGTYEQYF
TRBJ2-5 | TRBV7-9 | CASSSRPGPRTGRGETQYF
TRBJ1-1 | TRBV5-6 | CASSGAGTGGRAEAFF
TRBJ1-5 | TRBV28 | CASSFRYSNQPQHF
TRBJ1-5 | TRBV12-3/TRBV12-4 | CASSSGGYQPQHF
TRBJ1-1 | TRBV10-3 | CAISWTAVATEAFF
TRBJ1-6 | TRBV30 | CAWSITGLRLPLHF
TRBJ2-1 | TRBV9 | CASSVARTGRYNEQFF
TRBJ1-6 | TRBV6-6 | CASSYPPDRGSSPLHF
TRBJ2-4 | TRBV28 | CASSLEQGGSDIQYF
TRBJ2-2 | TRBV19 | CASSAHPTGSLWVKHTGELFF
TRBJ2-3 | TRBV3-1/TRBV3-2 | CASSHPGTQYF
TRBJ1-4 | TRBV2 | CASSEGLGKLFF
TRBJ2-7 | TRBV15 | CATSRDALGGISYEQYF
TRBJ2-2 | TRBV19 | CASSITSGTGELFF
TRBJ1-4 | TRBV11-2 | CASSSPRNDRGKLFF
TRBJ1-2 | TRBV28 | CASSPGYYGYTF
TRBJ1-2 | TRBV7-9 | CASSLGQGIVYGYTF
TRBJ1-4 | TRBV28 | CASRQGAKGEKLFF
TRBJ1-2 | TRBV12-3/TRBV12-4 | CASSRGQGYGYTF
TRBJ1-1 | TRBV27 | CASSLSWGRTLDTEAFF
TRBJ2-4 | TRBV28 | CASSFPLLKNIQYF
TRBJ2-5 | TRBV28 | CATPRRGKETQYF
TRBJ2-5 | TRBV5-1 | CASSLGLAGGEGQTQYF
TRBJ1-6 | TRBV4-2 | CASSQEVYAGGKSPLHF
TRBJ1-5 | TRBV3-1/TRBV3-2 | CASSPGATVRGPQHF
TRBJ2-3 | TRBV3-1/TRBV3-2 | CASSQVGRGTNLSTDTQYF
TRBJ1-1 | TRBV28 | CASRPWTGQNTEAFF
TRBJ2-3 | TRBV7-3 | CASSWAGGTDTQYF
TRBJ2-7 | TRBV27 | CASSSGTSGVTYEQYF
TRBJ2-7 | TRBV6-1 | CASSEGFGREQYF
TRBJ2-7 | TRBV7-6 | CASSSDRASGRYEQYF
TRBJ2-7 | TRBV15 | CATRTSGIYEQYF
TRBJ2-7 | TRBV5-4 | CASSLVGSNSYEQYF
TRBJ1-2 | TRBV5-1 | CASSPTVRDRGSNYGYTF
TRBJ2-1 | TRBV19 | CASSGTPYNEQFF
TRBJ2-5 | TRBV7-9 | CASSLVPGQGEPGETQYF
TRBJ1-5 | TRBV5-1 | CASSFDGGLNQPQHF
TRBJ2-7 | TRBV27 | CASNDPGGEQYF
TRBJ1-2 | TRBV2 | CASDDDLGGYTF